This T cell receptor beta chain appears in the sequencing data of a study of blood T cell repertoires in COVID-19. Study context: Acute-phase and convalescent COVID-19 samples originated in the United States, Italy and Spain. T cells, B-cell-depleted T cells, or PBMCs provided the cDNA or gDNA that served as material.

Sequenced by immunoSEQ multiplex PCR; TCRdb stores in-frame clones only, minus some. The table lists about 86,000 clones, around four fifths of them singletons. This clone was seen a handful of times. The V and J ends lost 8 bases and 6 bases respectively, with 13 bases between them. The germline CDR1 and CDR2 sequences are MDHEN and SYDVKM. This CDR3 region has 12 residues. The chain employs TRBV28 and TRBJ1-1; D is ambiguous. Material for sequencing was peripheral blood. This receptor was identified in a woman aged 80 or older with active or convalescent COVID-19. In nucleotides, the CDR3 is TGTGCCAGCGGTTCGTCAACTGCTGAAGCTTTCTTT. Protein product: CASGSSTAEAFF.